This is a list of T cell receptor beta chains from one sample in a study of cytotoxic CD8 clonotypes in ibrutinib-treated CLL. Using immunoSEQ multiplex PCR, the repertoire was profiled, and TCRdb retains in-frame clones only, with some absent. The table shows roughly 58,000 clones, with 50% to 65% occurring only once. The sequencing used PBMCs, collected at disease progression, from a patient treated with ibrutinib. Receptors were obtained from a human donor with chronic lymphocytic leukemia. Both conserved end residues are part of each CDR3. Where a row states a size, it is once, few, many or the class of an expanded clone; other rows omit it.

v_gene: TRBV15; abundance: once; j_gene: TRBJ2-3; CDR3aa: CATSRDILKGADTQYF
v_gene: TRBV28; abundance: few; j_gene: TRBJ1-1; CDR3aa: CASSLLWGRGTEAFF
v_gene: TRBV7-3; abundance: -; j_gene: TRBJ2-3; CDR3aa: CASSPGTRQNTQYF
v_gene: TRBV5-1; abundance: -; j_gene: TRBJ1-5; CDR3aa: CASSAGGKDQPQHF
v_gene: TRBV6-1; abundance: -; j_gene: TRBJ1-2; CDR3aa: CASRGLGRGVYGYTF
v_gene: TRBV29-1; abundance: -; j_gene: TRBJ1-2; CDR3aa: CSVTDSKEGYTF
v_gene: TRBV19; abundance: few; j_gene: TRBJ2-5; CDR3aa: CASSNSGGALETQYF
v_gene: TRBV6-5; abundance: -; j_gene: TRBJ2-7; CDR3aa: CASSPGSFGPLEQYF
v_gene: TRBV6-5; abundance: many; j_gene: TRBJ2-4; CDR3aa: CASSSGQGLFMDIQYF
v_gene: TRBV5-1; abundance: -; j_gene: TRBJ2-7; CDR3aa: CASSRQIERGYEQYF
v_gene: TRBV7-9; abundance: -; j_gene: TRBJ2-7; CDR3aa: CASSYGGLAGIDEQYF
v_gene: TRBV7-9; abundance: -; j_gene: TRBJ2-3; CDR3aa: CASSSIGTDTQYF
v_gene: TRBV4-3; abundance: -; j_gene: TRBJ2-1; CDR3aa: CASSQRTGAIYNEQFF
v_gene: TRBV4-1; abundance: -; j_gene: TRBJ1-1; CDR3aa: CASSQDSVRGNTEAFF
v_gene: TRBV4-1; abundance: -; j_gene: TRBJ2-3; CDR3aa: CASSSSHEYTDTQYF
v_gene: TRBV28; abundance: once; j_gene: TRBJ2-5; CDR3aa: CASSFLYNSGSSETQYF
v_gene: TRBV5-1; abundance: -; j_gene: TRBJ1-1; CDR3aa: CASSLLGARNTEAFF
v_gene: TRBV5-1; abundance: -; j_gene: TRBJ1-2; CDR3aa: CASSTGPEVNYGYTF
v_gene: TRBV7-9; abundance: many; j_gene: TRBJ2-2; CDR3aa: CASSLQGTGELFF
v_gene: TRBV6-1; abundance: -; j_gene: TRBJ2-6; CDR3aa: CASSTGGSGANVLTF
v_gene: TRBV18; abundance: -; j_gene: TRBJ1-5; CDR3aa: CASSPVPKVDQPQHF
v_gene: TRBV6-1; abundance: -; j_gene: TRBJ2-7; CDR3aa: CASTTRTGGSYEQYF
v_gene: TRBV5-1; abundance: -; j_gene: TRBJ2-2; CDR3aa: CASSLAGGTGELFF
v_gene: TRBV28; abundance: -; j_gene: TRBJ1-1; CDR3aa: CASRRGTANTEAFF
v_gene: TRBV5-1; abundance: -; j_gene: TRBJ2-3; CDR3aa: CASSATLSTDTQYF
v_gene: TRBV4-1; abundance: few; j_gene: TRBJ2-1; CDR3aa: CARSGNEQFF
v_gene: TRBV27; abundance: few; j_gene: TRBJ2-5; CDR3aa: CASSPMGPFGETQYF
v_gene: TRBV28; abundance: few; j_gene: TRBJ1-2; CDR3aa: CASRRTGTFYGYTF
v_gene: TRBV4-1; abundance: -; j_gene: TRBJ2-5; CDR3aa: CASSQVRGVQETQYF
v_gene: TRBV6-5; abundance: -; j_gene: TRBJ2-5; CDR3aa: CASSYSHGRRETQYF
v_gene: TRBV11-1; abundance: -; j_gene: TRBJ2-7; CDR3aa: CASSSFPGGEQYF
v_gene: TRBV20-1; abundance: -; j_gene: TRBJ2-5; CDR3aa: CSAIRETTQYF
v_gene: TRBV6-1; abundance: -; j_gene: TRBJ1-2; CDR3aa: CASEGGAIDGYTF
v_gene: TRBV5-1; abundance: -; j_gene: TRBJ2-3; CDR3aa: CASSLQGLGATSTDTQYF
v_gene: TRBV14; abundance: -; j_gene: TRBJ1-2; CDR3aa: CASSSQGSYGYTF
v_gene: TRBV19; abundance: -; j_gene: TRBJ2-5; CDR3aa: CASSPPRGQETQYF
v_gene: TRBV11-1; abundance: -; j_gene: TRBJ2-7; CDR3aa: CASSEPQGVHEQYF
v_gene: TRBV4-1; abundance: -; j_gene: TRBJ1-5; CDR3aa: CASSQGGFQPQHF
v_gene: TRBV4-2; abundance: few; j_gene: TRBJ2-1; CDR3aa: CASSQTRDEQFF
v_gene: TRBV6-5; abundance: -; j_gene: TRBJ2-6; CDR3aa: CASSYLSSGANVLTF
v_gene: TRBV10-3; abundance: -; j_gene: TRBJ1-5; CDR3aa: CAISEGDQPQHF
v_gene: TRBV10-3; abundance: -; j_gene: TRBJ2-1; CDR3aa: CAIRSRGSSYNEQFF
v_gene: TRBV6-1; abundance: few; j_gene: TRBJ2-7; CDR3aa: CASSEAGEQYF
v_gene: TRBV27; abundance: many; j_gene: TRBJ2-2; CDR3aa: CASSQTDRGYTGELFF
v_gene: TRBV4-3; abundance: -; j_gene: TRBJ2-2; CDR3aa: CASSLAGVSGELFF
v_gene: TRBV6-5; abundance: few; j_gene: TRBJ2-3; CDR3aa: CASSYRRATDTQYF
v_gene: TRBV28; abundance: -; j_gene: TRBJ1-1; CDR3aa: CASVRESTEAFF
v_gene: TRBV4-2; abundance: -; j_gene: TRBJ2-7; CDR3aa: CASSHARGDRGLPYEQYF
v_gene: TRBV19; abundance: few; j_gene: TRBJ2-2; CDR3aa: CASIGTGTTGELFF
v_gene: TRBV5-6; abundance: -; j_gene: TRBJ2-6; CDR3aa: CASSHGWVSLSGANVLTF
v_gene: TRBV28; abundance: few; j_gene: TRBJ1-5; CDR3aa: CASSFGQPQHF
v_gene: TRBV30; abundance: few; j_gene: TRBJ2-5; CDR3aa: CAWSDGGWTQYF
v_gene: TRBV11-3; abundance: few; j_gene: TRBJ1-2; CDR3aa: CASSYDIQGGGYTF
v_gene: TRBV10-3; abundance: -; j_gene: TRBJ1-4; CDR3aa: CAISAGNTNEKLFF
v_gene: TRBV28; abundance: -; j_gene: TRBJ1-5; CDR3aa: CASSWTGPLQPQHF
v_gene: TRBV28; abundance: -; j_gene: TRBJ1-5; CDR3aa: CASLQGSGSYSNQPQHF
v_gene: TRBV6-1; abundance: -; j_gene: TRBJ2-7; CDR3aa: CASLVQEAYEQYF